The 14 T cell receptor beta chains listed next were all sequenced from one sample in a study of blood T cell repertoires in COVID-19. The assay was immunoSEQ multiplex PCR, and TCRdb's table has in-frame clones only and misses some. The top ten clones hold roughly 3.5% of a sample with 55,000 to 65,000 clones, approximately 84% of them seen once. Sequenced input: peripheral blood. These receptors were taken from a man aged 55 to 70 with acute or convalescent COVID-19.

V usage is TRBV5-1 and J usage is TRBJ1-5; D unclear. Germline CDR1 SGHRS, CDR2 YFSETQ. The length of the CDR3 is 13 residues. V lost 4 bases, J lost 0 bases, and 5 bases lay in between. CDR3 amino acids: CASSLYSNQPQHF. The CDR3 region has the DNA TGCGCCAGCAGCCTGTATAGCAATCAGCCCCAGCATTTT. Complete variable domain (other parts from reference TRBV5-1 and TRBJ1-5): KAGVTQTPRYLIKTRGQQVTLSCSPISGHRSVSWYQQTPGQGLQFLFEYFSETQRNKGNFPGRFSGRQFSNSRSEMNVSTLELGDSALYLCASSLYSNQPQHFGDGTRLSIL.

V and J are TRBV27 and TRBJ2-2; TRBD1 agrees at 9 bases. Germline values: CDR1 MNHEY, CDR2 SMNVEV (reference sequence). The CDR3 is 16 amino acids. V lost 11 bases and J lost 1; bases outside the gene matches: 11. The CDR3 DNA is TGTGCCGTAAGCCCCCCGGGACAGGGGAACACCGGGGAGCTGTTTTTT. This sequence encodes CAVSPPGQGNTGELFF.

This clone is a singleton in its sample. This chain links TRBV6-5 with TRBJ1-2; TRBD1 matches 9 bases. Trimming cost V 6 bases and J 5 bases; bases outside gene matches: 4. The germline gives CDR1 MNHEY, CDR2 SVGAGI. The CDR3 contains 13 residues. CDR3 coding DNA: TGTGCCAGCAGGCAACAGGGGGCATATGGCTACACCTTC. This gives the protein CASRQQGAYGYTF.

The chain employs TRBV4-2 and TRBJ2-1; TRBD1 might be the D (5 bases). The CDR3 contains 14 residues. CDR1 and CDR2 (germline): LGHNA, YNFKEQ. V lost 1 base and J 12 bases, leaving 16 bases between the germline ends. The CDR3 is CASSQGAGFQGQFF. Here the CDR3 DNA reads TGTGCCAGCAGCCAAGGGGCCGGATTTCAGGGGCAGTTCTTC.

The chain recombines TRBV4-2 with TRBJ1-5, with 7 positions matching TRBD1. Germline CDR1 is LGHNA and CDR2 is YNFKEQ. This CDR3 is 15 amino acids long. The J segment lost 3 bases and the V segment lost 4 bases, leaving 6 bases of the junction unmatched. The CDR3 protein is CASSPSGGVNQPQHF. The CDR3 DNA reads TGTGCCAGCAGCCCATCAGGGGGAGTCAATCAGCCCCAGCATTTT.

The chain links TRBV11-2 to TRBJ2-7; 7 bases are a match to TRBD1. The CDR3 spans 16 residues. Germline V gene sequence: CDR1 SGHAT, CDR2 FQNNGV. J was trimmed by 2 bases and V by 4 bases; bases with no gene match: 11. CDR3 DNA: TGTGCCAGCAGCTCCCTAAGGACAGGAGCTACCTACGAGCAGTACTTC. Translation gives CASSSLRTGATYEQYF.

The chain carries TRBV18 and TRBJ2-1; 11 bases are a match to TRBD1. Germline values: CDR1 KGHSH, CDR2 LQKENI. The CDR3 has 15 amino acids. The junction had 6 bases not matched to a gene; V was cut back by 4 bases and J by 7 bases. The CDR3 bases are TGTGCCAGCTCACTCGGACAGGGGGCGTGGAATGAGCAGTTCTTC. Translated: CASSLGQGAWNEQFF.

The chain joins TRBV12-3 or TRBV12-4 to TRBJ1-1; no definite D call. The CDR3 has 12 residues. Trimming pared 6 bases from V and 4 bases from J, leaving 9 bases between. The CDR3 loop is CASSTPVTEAFF. The CDR3 bases are TGTGCCAGCAGCACTCCCGTCACTGAAGCTTTCTTT.

The CDR3 is CASSLGGGTDNEQFF. CDR3 DNA: TGTGCCAGCAGCCTCGGAGGGGGGACAGACAATGAGCAGTTCTTC. The genes are TRBV4-2 and TRBJ2-1; TRBD1 is a possible D gene (7 bases). The CDR3 extends over 15 amino acids. Germline-derived CDR1 and CDR2 are LGHNA and YNFKEQ. V was pared by 4 bases and J by 5 bases, with 15 bases between.

The chain recombines TRBV12-5 with TRBJ1-1, with 11 positions matching TRBD1. The trim removed 0 bases at V and 1 base at J, leaving 4 bases unmatched. The CDR3 is made up of 17 amino acids. CDR1 and CDR2 (germline): LGHNT, FRNRAP. The CDR3 coding sequence is TGTGCTAGTGGTTTGGTCGGACAGGGGGCGAGGAACACTGAAGCTTTCTTT. Its protein is CASGLVGQGARNTEAFF.

This chain joins TRBV5-1 and TRBJ1-3; a possible D gene is TRBD1 (6 bases). Germline loops: CDR1 SGHRS, CDR2 YFSETQ. This CDR3 comprises 16 residues. V was trimmed by 4 bases and J by 0 bases, leaving 14 bases between them. The CDR3 protein is CASSHGGANSGNTIYF. The CDR3 nucleotides are TGCGCCAGCAGCCACGGGGGGGCTAACTCTGGAAACACCATATATTTT. Using reference TRBV5-1 and TRBJ1-3 for the parts outside the CDR3, the full variable domain is KAGVTQTPRYLIKTRGQQVTLSCSPISGHRSVSWYQQTPGQGLQFLFEYFSETQRNKGNFPGRFSGRQFSNSRSEMNVSTLELGDSALYLCASSHGGANSGNTIYFGEGSWLTVV.

The V gene is TRBV7-3, the J gene TRBJ2-1; D is perhaps TRBD2 (6 bases). V was cut by 1 base and J by 8 bases, with 21 bases left in between. This CDR3 region has 17 residues. Germline values: CDR1 SGHTA, CDR2 FQGTGA. CDR3 nucleotides: TGTGCCAGCAGCTTAATAGCTGGGACTCCACTTCTGGATGAGCAGTTCTTC. Its translation is CASSLIAGTPLLDEQFF.

The chain carries TRBV2 and TRBJ1-1; D is undetermined. Trimming stripped 2 bases from V and 7 bases from J, with 8 bases between. Germline V CDR1 and CDR2: SNHLY, FYNNEI. The CDR3 has 12 residues. This CDR3 is CASSERYLEAFF. The CDR3 nucleotides read TGTGCCAGCAGTGAACGGTACCTTGAAGCTTTCTTT.

The CDR3: CASSYSIGDSSPLHF. CDR3 sequence (DNA): TGTGCCAGCAGTTACTCGATTGGGGACAGCTCACCCCTCCACTTT. V and J are TRBV6-5 and TRBJ1-6, with TRBD1 matching 7 bases. The CDR3 is 15 amino acids. Germline V CDR1 and CDR2: MNHEY, SVGAGI. After removal of 0 bases from V and 10 bases from J, the junction contained 6 bases not matched to a gene.